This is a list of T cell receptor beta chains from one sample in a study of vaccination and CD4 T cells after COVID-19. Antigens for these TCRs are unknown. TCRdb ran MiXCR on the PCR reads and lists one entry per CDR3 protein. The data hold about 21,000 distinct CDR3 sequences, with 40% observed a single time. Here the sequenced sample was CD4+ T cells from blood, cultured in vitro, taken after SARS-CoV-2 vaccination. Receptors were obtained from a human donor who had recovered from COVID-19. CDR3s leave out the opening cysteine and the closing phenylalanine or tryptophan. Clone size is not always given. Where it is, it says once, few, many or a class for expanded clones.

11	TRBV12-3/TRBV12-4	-	ASRIKQGSGYT
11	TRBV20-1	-	TASRASTDTQY
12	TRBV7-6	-	ASSLKQGPTEAF
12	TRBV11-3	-	ASSLGISSYEQY
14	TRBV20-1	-	SALYTSIPRTDTQY
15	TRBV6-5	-	ASSSLRGGLRNSPLH
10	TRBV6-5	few	ASSYYTGELF
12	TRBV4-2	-	ASSQDEGIYGYT
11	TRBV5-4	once	ASGREGPDTQY
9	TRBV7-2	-	ASSSPYEQY
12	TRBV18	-	ASTGQGVGETQY
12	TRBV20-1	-	SAPTSVGTDEQF
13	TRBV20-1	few	SARDFRGLNTEAF
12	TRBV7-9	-	ASSLAGRDQPQH
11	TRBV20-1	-	SASVAGQGFSH
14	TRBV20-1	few	SALKQGQYSNQPQH
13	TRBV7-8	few	ASSLGIGTKRGYT
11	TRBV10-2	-	ASSESRRLEQF
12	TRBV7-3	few	ASSPGQGNTEAF
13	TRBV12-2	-	ASRLVGCRADTQY
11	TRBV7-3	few	ASSLQGGTEAF
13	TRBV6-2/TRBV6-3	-	ASRDREGGVTEAF
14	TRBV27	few	ASSPGTSGSRYEQY
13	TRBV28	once	ASSGETGGVAEAF
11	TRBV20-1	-	SASKPGGNEQF
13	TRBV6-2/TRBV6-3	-	ASSYSWGLQETQY
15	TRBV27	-	ASSFFGLAGGTDTQY
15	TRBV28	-	ASSSGTSGRAGNEQF
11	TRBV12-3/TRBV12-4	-	ASSSSLNQPQH
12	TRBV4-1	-	ASSQDSRYTEAF
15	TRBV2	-	ASKMLAGPSSYNEQF
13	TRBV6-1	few	ASSEDNNPIDTQY
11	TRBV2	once	ASIWTFNSPLH
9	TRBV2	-	ASSASSGYT
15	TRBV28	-	ASSLWSDSRSGNTIY
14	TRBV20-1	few	SARDLTSGNQETQY
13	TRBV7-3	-	ASSLRGRPTGELF
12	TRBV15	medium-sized	ATSRDDSNYGYT
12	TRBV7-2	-	ASSADRGTSPLH
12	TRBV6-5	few	ASSYSAESYEQY
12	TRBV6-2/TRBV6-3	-	ASRRGQQNTEAF
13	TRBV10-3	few	AISLVQTSTDTQY
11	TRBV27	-	ASMQANTGELF
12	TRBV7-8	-	ASSHWDPGSPLH
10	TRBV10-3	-	AIRTESYEQY
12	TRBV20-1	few	SAGGQGENQPQH
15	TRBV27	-	ASSLFGTGGMNTEAF
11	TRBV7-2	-	ASSSGTVQGYT
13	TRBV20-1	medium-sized	SARAGQGAVQPQH
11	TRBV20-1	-	SASWTRGEKLF
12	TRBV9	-	ASSVGTFNYGYT
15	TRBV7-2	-	ASSKRTGGTGANVLT